Presented here are 28 T cell receptor beta chains from one specimen sequenced in a study of blood T cell repertoires in COVID-19 (dated by TCRdb to the early 2020s). Libraries came from the immunoSEQ multiplex PCR assay. Not all clones reach the TCRdb copy of this immuneACCESS table, which keeps in-frame sequences only. Checked studies attribute under half of the gap to unresolved V genes and leave the rest unexplained. The sample includes a few hundred thousand clones, with 65% to 85% observed a single time. The ten largest clones add up to 5.5% to 7.5% of the sample. Material: PBMCs or T cells enriched from blood (not recorded which). These receptors all stem from a woman aged 40 to 50 who had recovered from COVID-19.

The V and J genes are TRBV21-1 and TRBJ1-2; the table gives TRBD1 as D, unverified against the DNA. TRBV21-1 is annotated as a pseudogene. This CDR3 is built from 17 residues. As DNA, the CDR3 is TGTGCCAGCAGCAAAGCCCAGACAGGGATCGGTAACTATGGCTACACCTTC. It codes for CASSKAQTGIGNYGYTF.

This clone was seen only once. V is TRBV5-1 and J is TRBJ2-7; 12 nucleotides agree with TRBD1. The CDR3 sequence is 16 residues long. Per the germline V gene, CDR1 is SGHRS and CDR2 is YFSETQ. Trimming cost V 2 bases and J 5 bases; bases outside gene matches: 8. The CDR3 DNA follows: TGCGCCAGCAGCTTTTCCCCGGGACAGGGGGCCAACGAGCAGTACGTC. This sequence encodes CASSFSPGQGANEQYV.

This clone was detected only once. The chain combines TRBV19 with TRBJ1-2; the match to TRBD1 covers 7 bases. Germline lookup yields CDR1 LNHDA and CDR2 SQIVND (reference sequence). After removal of 3 bases from V and 3 bases from J, the junction contained 19 bases not matched to a gene. This CDR3 contains 19 residues. Written as DNA, the CDR3 is TGTGCCAGTAGTATTATGGTCAGGGGGTATCAAAATAGAGACTATGGCTACACCTTC. Encoded protein: CASSIMVRGYQNRDYGYTF.

This chain links TRBV28 with TRBJ2-2; a weak D match, TRBD2 (5 bases). From germline, CDR1 is MDHEN and CDR2 SYDVKM. The germline V and J ends were trimmed by 8 bases and 5 bases, with 9 bases remaining between them. This CDR3 has 12 amino acids. The CDR3 DNA is TGTGCCAGCGGTGGGAGAACCGGGGAGCTGTTTTTT. Translated, it gives CASGGRTGELFF.

In DNA form, the CDR3 reads TGTGCCTGGAGTGTAGCGGGGAGAGGGACTGAAGCTTTCTTT. It codes for CAWSVAGRGTEAFF. The V and J genes are TRBV30 and TRBJ1-1; D is ambiguous. The CDR3 consists of 14 residues. Trimming left V 0 bases short and J 5 bases short, with 13 bases between. Germline V CDR1 and CDR2: GTSNPN, SVGIG (reference sequence).

The chain carries TRBV28 and TRBJ2-3; 10 bases agree with TRBD2. The V gene end was trimmed by 6 bases and the J gene end by 2 bases; junction bases not matched to a gene: 5. Germline CDR1 is MDHEN and CDR2 is SYDVKM. The CDR3 length is 15 residues. CDR3: CASSPTSGLTDTQYF. Here the CDR3 DNA reads TGTGCCAGCAGCCCGACTAGCGGGCTCACAGATACGCAGTATTTT.

This clone was seen just once. The chain is built from TRBV7-9 and TRBJ2-6; D remains ambiguous. Per the germline V gene, CDR1 is SEHNR and CDR2 is FQNEAQ (reference sequence). The CDR3 spans 16 residues. V gave up 5 bases and J gave up 0 bases, with 11 bases separating them. The CDR3, as DNA: TGTGCCAGCAGCCTGACTCGGAGCTCTGGGGCCAACGTCCTGACTTTC. Translated, it gives CASSLTRSSGANVLTF.

This clone came up a few times. The rearrangement links TRBV6-1 to TRBJ1-5, with unresolved D. Germline V gene data show CDR1 as MNHNS and CDR2 as SASEGT. CDR3 length: 18 residues. V was pared by 3 bases and J by 2 bases, with 20 bases between. CDR3 sequence (DNA): TGTGCCAGCAGTGACCCCCTCGGGAGCGGGGTGGGCAATCAGCCCCAGCATTTT. Translating it yields CASSDPLGSGVGNQPQHF.

This clone has only a few counts. The chain combines TRBV28 with TRBJ1-3, with D unresolved. The length of the CDR3 is 15 residues. V lost 3 bases to trimming and J lost 0 bases, with 9 bases between them. Germline-derived CDR1 and CDR2 are MDHEN and SYDVKM. In DNA, the CDR3 is TGTGCCAGCAGTTTTGGCGGGAGCTCTGGAAACACCATATATTTT. This gives the protein CASSFGGSSGNTIYF.

The chain joins TRBV18 to TRBJ1-2; D gene uncertain. V lost 2 bases and J 5 bases, leaving 18 bases between the germline ends. There are 16 residues in the CDR3. Germline assignment: CDR1 KGHSH and CDR2 LQKENI. The CDR3 DNA reads as TGTGCCAGCTCACCAGGGCAGGCCCCAACTGGATATGGCTACACCTTC. It specifies CASSPGQAPTGYGYTF.

The chain combines TRBV10-3 with TRBJ2-1; 12 bases align to TRBD2. Germline assignment: CDR1 ENHRY and CDR2 SYGVKD. This CDR3 has 16 residues. The V segment lost 2 bases and the J segment 8 bases; nucleotides outside the gene matches: 7. CDR3 residues: CAISERLAGAGHEQFF. The CDR3 DNA follows: TGTGCCATCAGTGAGAGACTAGCGGGAGCGGGGCATGAGCAGTTCTTC.

In this sample, this clone turned up once. The chain employs TRBV30 and TRBJ2-1, with D maybe TRBD1 (5 bases). Germline-derived CDR1 and CDR2 are GTSNPN and SVGIG (reference sequence). The CDR3 is 14 amino acids. The ends were cut back, 1 base at V and 15 bases at J, with 22 bases in the middle. The CDR3 sequence: CAWSEGIMTGRLFF. CDR3 nucleotides: TGTGCCTGGAGTGAGGGGATAATGACGGGCCGATTGTTCTTC.

CDR3 loop: CAISETGEDGYTF. The CDR3 DNA sequence: TGTGCCATCAGTGAGACAGGGGAGGATGGCTACACCTTC. The rearrangement links TRBV10-3 to TRBJ1-2, with 7 bases aligning to TRBD1. The CDR3 consists of 13 residues. The J segment lost 6 bases and the V segment lost 2 bases, leaving 3 bases of the junction unmatched. Germline V lookup: CDR1 ENHRY, CDR2 SYGVKD.

This chain links TRBV7-6 with TRBJ2-7; a possible D gene is TRBD2 (7 bases). Germline assignment: CDR1 SGHVS and CDR2 FNYEAQ. The CDR3 length is 16 residues. V lost 4 bases to trimming and J lost 0 bases, with 16 bases between them. Here the CDR3 reads CASSSRRGEGSYEQYV. CDR3 DNA: TGTGCCAGCAGCTCACGGAGGGGGGAGGGCTCCTACGAGCAGTACGTC.

This chain connects TRBV6-4 to TRBJ2-7; TRBD2 might be the D (5 bases). The CDR3 is 12 amino acids. V was shortened by 3 bases and J by 3 bases, with 6 bases between the two germline ends. Germline V gives CDR1 MRHNA, CDR2 SNTAGT. CDR3 coding DNA: TGTGCCAGCAGTGAAGAGGGCTACGAGCAGTACGTC. This encodes CASSEEGYEQYV.

This clone was picked up one time. Other DNA variants within this sample encode the same CDR3. The rearrangement links TRBV2 to TRBJ1-1; 7 bases fit TRBD1. Looked up from germline, CDR1 is SNHLY and CDR2 is FYNNEI. Trimming cost V 6 bases and J 1 base; bases outside gene matches: 2. This CDR3 region has 13 residues. The CDR3 DNA reads as TGTGCCAGCAGACGACAGGGGAACACTGAAGCTTTCTTT. Translation: CASRRQGNTEAFF.

This chain links TRBV11-2 with TRBJ2-1, with 7 bases that match TRBD1. Trimming at V came to 5 bases and at J to 13 bases, leaving 11 bases not matched to a gene. There are 13 residues in the CDR3. Germline-derived CDR1 and CDR2 are SGHAT and FQNNGV. The CDR3 protein is CASSPLGDRDQFF. CDR3 DNA: TGTGCCAGCAGCCCCCTCGGGGACAGAGATCAGTTCTTC.

The genes are TRBV5-4 and TRBJ2-3; 9 bases fit TRBD1. The CDR3 sequence is 15 residues long. Per the germline V gene, CDR1 is SGHNT and CDR2 is YYREEE (reference sequence). Trimming took 2 bases from V and 5 from J; bases not matched to a gene: 6. The CDR3: CASSLTGQGQDTQYF. The CDR3 nucleotides are TGTGCCAGCAGCTTAACGGGACAGGGACAAGATACGCAGTATTTT.

In this sample, this clone turned up once. The chain links TRBV11-2 to TRBJ2-2; possibly TRBD2 for D (6 bases). CDR3 length: 16 amino acids. V was cut by 2 bases and J by 7 bases, with 17 bases left in between. Germline assignment: CDR1 SGHAT and CDR2 FQNNGV. The CDR3 DNA follows: TGTGCCAGCAGCTTAAGTTTTCGGGAGTTGGACGGGGAGCTGTTTTTT. Translation gives CASSLSFRELDGELFF.

V is TRBV7-2 and J is TRBJ2-2, with a tentative D call TRBD2 (6 bases). The CDR3 runs to 14 residues. The germline gives CDR1 SGHTA, CDR2 FQGNSA. The V and J ends lost 5 bases and 7 bases respectively, with 14 bases between them. Here the CDR3 reads CASSTRLGGGELFF. Written as DNA, the CDR3 is TGTGCCAGCAGCACCCGACTAGGTGGCGGGGAGCTGTTTTTT.

The gene calls are TRBV10-2 and TRBJ2-3, with TRBD2 matching 13 bases. The V and J ends lost 6 bases and 6 bases, in that order; junction bases with no gene match: 3. The germline CDR1 and CDR2 sequences are WSHSY and SAAADI. The CDR3 spans 14 residues. DNA for the CDR3: TGCGCCAGCAGCACTAGCGGGAGGGGGGATACGCAGTATTTT. Protein product: CASSTSGRGDTQYF.

The CDR3 protein is CASSRLAGGPTDTQYF. In DNA form, the CDR3 reads TGTGCCAGCAGTCGACTAGCGGGAGGGCCAACAGATACGCAGTATTTT. This chain joins TRBV7-9 and TRBJ2-3; 14 bases agree with TRBD2. This CDR3 spans 16 amino acids. Per the germline V gene, CDR1 is SEHNR and CDR2 is FQNEAQ (reference sequence). The junction had 5 bases not matched to a gene; V was cut back by 6 bases and J by 3 bases.

The rearrangement links TRBV18 to TRBJ1-5, with D possibly matching TRBD1 (5 bases). V lost 3 bases and J 7 bases, leaving 7 bases between the germline ends. Germline CDR1 is KGHSH and CDR2 is LQKENI. This CDR3 contains 12 residues. The CDR3 DNA follows: TGTGCCAGCTCACCCCAGGGACAGCCCCAGCATTTT. Translated, it gives CASSPQGQPQHF.

The gene calls are TRBV7-6 and TRBJ2-2; no clear D gene. V lost 5 bases to trimming and J lost 0 bases, with 10 bases between them. The CDR3 runs to 15 residues. Germline values: CDR1 SGHVS, CDR2 FNYEAQ. CDR3 bases: TGTGCCAGCAGCAAACAGATGCCGAACACCGGGGAGCTGTTTTTT. Encoded protein: CASSKQMPNTGELFF.

The chain links TRBV10-3 to TRBJ2-5; a possible D gene is TRBD1 (5 bases). Trimming cost V 10 bases and J 4 bases, with 16 bases left between them. The CDR3 spans 13 residues. CDR1 is ENHRY and CDR2 is SYGVKD in the germline V gene. The CDR3: CATCDSPGETQYF. In DNA, the CDR3 is TGTGCCACCTGTGACAGTCCTGGAGAGACCCAGTACTTC.

The chain recombines TRBV7-9 with TRBJ1-5; 7 nucleotides match TRBD1. Per the germline V gene, CDR1 is SEHNR and CDR2 is FQNEAQ (reference sequence). The CDR3 runs 13 residues. V was clipped by 5 bases and J by 4 bases; unmatched bases: 2. The CDR3 spells CASSGTDNQPQHF. The CDR3 DNA reads as TGTGCCAGCAGCGGGACAGATAATCAGCCCCAGCATTTT.

V is TRBV10-3 and J is TRBJ2-1; TRBD1 matches at 10 bases. The V segment lost 7 bases and the J segment 8 bases; nucleotides outside the gene matches: 2. The germline CDR1 and CDR2 sequences are ENHRY and SYGVKD. CDR3 length: 12 amino acids. The chain's CDR3 is CAITTGGDEQFF. In DNA form, the CDR3 reads TGTGCCATCACGACAGGGGGCGATGAGCAGTTCTTC.

The chain is built from TRBV5-8 and TRBJ2-5; a weak D match, TRBD2 (6 bases). CDR1 and CDR2 from the germline V gene are SGHTS and YDEGEE. The germline V and J ends were trimmed by 0 bases and 1 base, with 13 bases remaining between them. The CDR3 extends over 16 amino acids. CDR3 nucleotide sequence: TGTGCCAGCAGCTTGGCTATGGCGGGACCCCAAGAGACCCAGTACTTC. Translation gives CASSLAMAGPQETQYF.